Here is one TCR beta chain with its context. The TCRbeta library was prepared with unique molecular identifiers. TCRdb reprocessed the PCR reads via MiXCR and lists one record per CDR3 protein. The sample includes approximately 430,000 distinct CDR3 sequences, around 15% seen only once; the top ten take around 30%. The CDR3 runs to 16 residues. Germline CDR1 is SEHNR and CDR2 is FQNEAQ (reference sequence). V lost 4 bases and J lost 5, with 20 bases in between. This sample was included in a study of T-cell reconstitution after alpha-beta-depleted transplantation in children. The material sequenced was PBMCs, mostly from graft donor cells, taken 360 days after TCRalphabeta/CD19-depleted stem cell transplant. The source of this sequence is a boy in the first two years of life who had a stem cell transplant for Wiskott-Aldrich syndrome, so the T cells may come from the graft donor. The rearrangement joins TRBV7-9 to TRBJ2-5; TRBD1 might be the D (5 bases). This chain's CDR3 is CASSSPPGRAKETQYF. In DNA form, the CDR3 reads TGTGCCAGCAGCTCCCCCCCGGGCAGGGCAAAGGAGACCCAGTACTTC.